This record looks at one TCR beta chain sequence and its context. The method was immunoSEQ multiplex PCR; TCRdb's version includes in-frame clones alone and lacks a portion of them. The sample lists 300,000 to 350,000 clones, around four fifths occurring once. The data were obtained in a study of shared clonotypes between healthy human individuals. V lost 4 bases to trimming and J lost 2 bases, with 6 bases between them. The germline V gene encodes CDR1 SGHTS and CDR2 YDEGEE. The CDR3 is 12 amino acids. The TCR comes from a man aged 30-40 years in good health. The chain has TRBV5-8 and TRBJ1-1; unclear D gene. Sequences were obtained from memory CD4+ T cells sorted from blood. Indicated subset: CD45RA-negative fraction. CDR3 region: CASSGLNTEAFF. The CDR3 nucleotides read TGTGCCAGCAGCGGACTTAACACTGAAGCTTTCTTT.